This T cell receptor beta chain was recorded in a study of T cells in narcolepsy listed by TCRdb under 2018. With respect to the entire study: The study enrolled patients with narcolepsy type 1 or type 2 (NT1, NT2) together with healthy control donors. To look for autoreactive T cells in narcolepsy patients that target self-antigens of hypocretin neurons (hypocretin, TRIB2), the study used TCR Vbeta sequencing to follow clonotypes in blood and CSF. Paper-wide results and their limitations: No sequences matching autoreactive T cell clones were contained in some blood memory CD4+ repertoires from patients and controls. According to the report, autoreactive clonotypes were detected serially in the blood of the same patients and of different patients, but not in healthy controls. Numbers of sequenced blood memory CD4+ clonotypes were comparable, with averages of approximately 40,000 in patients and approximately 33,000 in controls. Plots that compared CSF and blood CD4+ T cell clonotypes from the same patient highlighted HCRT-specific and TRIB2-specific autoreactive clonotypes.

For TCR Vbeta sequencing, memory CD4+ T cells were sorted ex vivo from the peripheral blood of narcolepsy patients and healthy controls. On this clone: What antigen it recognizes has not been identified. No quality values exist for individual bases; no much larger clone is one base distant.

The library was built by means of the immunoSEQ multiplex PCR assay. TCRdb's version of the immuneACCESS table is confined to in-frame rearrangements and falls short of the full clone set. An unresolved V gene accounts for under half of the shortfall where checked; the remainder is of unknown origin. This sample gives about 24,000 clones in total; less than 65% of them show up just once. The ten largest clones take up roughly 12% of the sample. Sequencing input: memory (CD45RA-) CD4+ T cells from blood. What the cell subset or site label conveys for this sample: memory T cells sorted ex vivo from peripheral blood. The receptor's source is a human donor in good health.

The nucleotide sequence is TGTGCCAGCAGGTACCCCCGGGGGGCTATCTACGAGCAGTACTTC. Its protein is CASRYPRGAIYEQYF. Here the chain combines TRBV28 and TRBJ2-7; the D segment could be TRBD2, given 7 matching bases. Cut back by 6 bases and 3 bases, the V and J ends lie 18 bases apart. Looking up the germline V gene yields CDR1 MDHEN and CDR2 SYDVKM. The CDR3 sequence holds 15 residues, the cysteine and phenylalanine included. Only the CDR3 DNA stays, 45 bases, in frame from base 1. Full variable domain (CDR3 extended with the reference TRBV28 and TRBJ2-7 proteins): DVKVTQSSRYLVKRTGEKVFLECVQDMDHENMFWYRQDPGLGLRLIYFSYDVKMKEKGDIPEGYSVSREKKERFSLILESASTNQTSMYLCASRYPRGAIYEQYFGPGTRLTVT.